This T cell receptor beta chain was obtained from a study of a mutant IDH1 vaccine in newly diagnosed glioma. Looking at the study overall: Sex distribution of treated patients was roughly 60% male and around 38% female; mean age was around 40 years. Patients got radiotherapy, temozolomide, or both beforehand, and most got both. Study-wide findings and caveats: Shifts in the top peripheral T cell clonotypes seemed unrelated to pseudoprogression.

Measured with immunoSEQ multiplex PCR; TCRdb has only the in-frame clones, and not every one. This sample has 50,000 or so clones, with just over 85% found just once. The CDR3 runs 15 residues. CDR1 and CDR2 from the germline V gene are MNHEY and SVGAGI. The V and J ends lost 5 bases and 6 bases, in that order; junction bases with no gene match: 9. Time point noted: baseline, week 1 (first vaccination visit). Treatment given: pre-vaccination baseline after standard-of-care therapy. There were new WHO grade 3 or 4 astrocytomas in the donors, and these were IDH1-mutant and ATRX-lost. About this clone itself: The antigen is undetermined.

The material sequenced was PBMCs, taken from a glioma patient treated with radiotherapy, temozolomide or both. The chain links TRBV6-5 to TRBJ1-4; 7 nucleotides agree with TRBD1. The clonotype originates from a middle-aged man with glioma. The CDR3 DNA reads TGTGCCAGCAGTCGGGTTCACGACAGGGATGAAAAACTGTTTTTT. It translates to CASSRVHDRDEKLFF.